This T cell receptor (beta chain) derives from a study of CD8 T cells in ankylosing spondylitis. In germline, CDR1 is MNHEY, CDR2 SVGAGI. This CDR3 region has 14 residues. With 1 base removed from V and 5 bases from J, the gap between germline ends came to 11 bases. TCRdb fed the 5' RACE reads into MiXCR, producing one record per CDR3 protein. The repertoire consists of about 250,000 distinct CDR3 sequences, with 20% to 30% occurring once and the leading ten covering over 0.55%. The receptor was isolated from a male donor with ankylosing spondylitis or in good health (not recorded which). The rearrangement uses TRBV6-5 and TRBJ2-5; D is undetermined. The sample was blood, either unsorted or a sorted T cell fraction (not recorded which). For the CDR3, the DNA is TGTGCCAGCAGTTACTTGTGGCCCCCGGAGACCCAGTACTTC. Amino acids: CASSYLWPPETQYF.